The rows below give T cell receptor beta chains drawn from one sample of a study of siplizumab effects on memory and regulatory T cells. The data were produced by immunoSEQ multiplex PCR, yet TCRdb's version contains in-frame clones alone and is incomplete. Of tens of thousands of clones in the sample, roughly 85% are singletons; the top ten hold about 0.42%. Input material: memory CD4+ T cells sorted from blood. These receptor sequences come from a human donor in good health. CDR3s include the opening cysteine and the closing phenylalanine or tryptophan. A D gene is named only where the DNA matches it firmly. Some rows mark clone size as missing; the rest say once, few, many or name a class of expanded clone.

size	D	V	J	CDR3	DNA
few	.	TRBV5-4	TRBJ1-2	CASSSFGGYTF	TGTGCCAGCAGCTCCTTTGGTGGCTACACCTTC
.	TRBD1	TRBV29-1	TRBJ1-5	CSVRQGDQPQHF	TGCAGCGTCCGACAGGGAGATCAGCCCCAGCATTTT
.	.	TRBV7-6	TRBJ1-3	CASSLGQQGNTIYF	TGTGCCAGCAGCTTAGGGCAGCAAGGAAACACCATATATTTT
.	.	TRBV5-1	TRBJ1-1	CASSLEGQVGTEAFF	TGCGCCAGCAGCTTGGAGGGCCAGGTGGGGACTGAAGCTTTCTTT
.	.	TRBV19	TRBJ2-5	CASSIEGVKETQYF	TGTGCCAGTAGTATCGAGGGTGTCAAAGAGACCCAGTACTTC
.	TRBD2	TRBV7-9	TRBJ2-7	CASSRSGGFYEQYF	TGTGCCAGCAGCCGGAGCGGGGGGTTCTACGAGCAGTACTTC
.	TRBD2	TRBV6-5	TRBJ2-2	CASSYAVAGGTGELFF	TGTGCCAGCAGTTACGCCGTAGCGGGGGGAACCGGGGAGCTGTTTTTT
.	TRBD1	TRBV6-6	TRBJ1-1	CASSARGGLNRGFF	TGTGCCAGCAGTGCACGAGGGGGCCTTAATCGTGGTTTCTTT
.	.	TRBV2	TRBJ2-5	CASSGVEGETQYF	TGTGCCAGCAGTGGGGTTGAAGGAGAGACCCAGTACTTC
.	.	TRBV5-5	TRBJ2-3	CASSLARSGIGDTQYF	TGTGCCAGCAGCTTGGCAAGGTCAGGGATTGGGGATACGCAGTATTTT
.	.	TRBV29-1	TRBJ1-1	CSGRQFLNTEAFF	TGCAGCGGGCGACAGTTTTTGAACACTGAAGCTTTCTTT
.	.	TRBV30	TRBJ2-7	CAWSVPYAPYEQYF	TGTGCCTGGAGTGTACCATACGCCCCCTACGAGCAGTACTTC
.	.	TRBV19	TRBJ1-5	CASSTLPMTGGSNQPQHF	TGTGCCAGTAGTACCCTCCCTATGACAGGAGGAAGCAATCAGCCCCAGCATTTT
.	TRBD2	TRBV5-4	TRBJ2-1	CASSFGGGDDEQFF	TGTGCCAGCAGCTTTGGCGGGGGGGATGATGAGCAGTTCTTC
.	TRBD1	TRBV23-1	TRBJ2-1	CASIPGQGVPSSYNEQFF	TGCGCCAGCATACCGGGACAGGGGGTACCAAGCTCCTACAATGAGCAGTTCTTC
.	.	TRBV14	TRBJ1-4	CASSRTGEKLFF	TGTGCCAGCAGCCGCACAGGTGAAAAACTGTTTTTT
few	TRBD1	TRBV7-2	TRBJ1-2	CASSFDLPGQGANGYTF	TGTGCCAGCAGCTTTGATCTTCCGGGACAGGGGGCAAATGGCTACACCTTC
.	.	TRBV2	TRBJ2-1	CASSALRTANEQFF	TGTGCCAGCAGTGCTTTGAGGACCGCCAATGAGCAGTTCTTC
.	.	TRBV28	TRBJ2-7	CASRPGPTYEQYF	TGTGCCAGCAGACCGGGTCCCACCTACGAGCAGTACTTC
.	TRBD1	TRBV11-2	TRBJ1-1	CASSLGAGGLTEAFF	TGTGCCAGCAGCTTAGGGGCAGGGGGCTTGACTGAAGCTTTCTTT
once	.	TRBV10-3	TRBJ1-1	CAISTGTTEAFF	TGTGCCATCAGCACCGGGACCACTGAAGCTTTCTTT
.	.	TRBV14	TRBJ1-1	CASSQGQKNTEAFF	TGTGCCAGCAGCCAAGGACAGAAGAACACTGAAGCTTTCTTT
.	.	TRBV30	TRBJ1-4	CAARTANEKLFF	TGTGCCGCGAGGACAGCTAATGAAAAACTGTTTTTT
.	.	TRBV10-3	TRBJ1-1	CAISESRSRVHMNTEAFF	TGTGCCATCAGTGAATCGCGGTCCCGGGTACACATGAACACTGAAGCTTTCTTT
.	.	TRBV7-9	TRBJ1-1	CASSALDGELNTEAFF	TGTGCCAGCAGCGCCCTGGACGGGGAATTAAACACTGAAGCTTTCTTT
.	.	TRBV5-1	TRBJ2-2	CASSPDPVTSSGELFF	TGCGCCAGCAGCCCGGACCCGGTTACGTCGTCCGGGGAGCTGTTTTTT
few	.	TRBV5-1	TRBJ2-1	CASSWGSEQFF	TGCGCCAGCAGCTGGGGGAGTGAGCAGTTCTTC
.	.	TRBV2	TRBJ1-2	CASRSQAYNYGYTF	TGTGCCAGCAGATCACAAGCTTATAACTATGGCTACACCTTC
.	.	TRBV5-5	TRBJ2-3	CASSLAWDTGTDTQYF	TGTGCCAGCAGCTTGGCTTGGGACACGGGAACAGATACGCAGTATTTT
once	TRBD1	TRBV28	TRBJ1-5	CASSTTGGANQPQHF	TGTGCCAGCAGCACAACAGGGGGGGCCAATCAGCCCCAGCATTTT
.	TRBD1	TRBV7-9	TRBJ1-2	CASSSTGGGYTF	TGTGCCAGCAGCTCGACAGGGGGCGGCTACACCTTC
.	TRBD1	TRBV7-9	TRBJ1-1	CASSSGQGDTEAFF	TGTGCCAGCAGCTCGGGACAGGGGGACACTGAAGCTTTCTTT
few	.	TRBV4-3	TRBJ2-1	CASSQEGDGDEQFF	TGCGCCAGCAGCCAAGAAGGAGACGGCGATGAGCAGTTCTTC
.	TRBD1	TRBV4-3	TRBJ1-2	CASSQDRGYGYTF	TGCGCCAGCAGCCAGGACAGGGGCTATGGCTACACCTTC
.	TRBD2	TRBV18	TRBJ2-7	CASSGKRGGNEQYF	TGTGCCAGCTCGGGGAAGCGGGGGGGCAACGAGCAGTACTTC
.	TRBD1	TRBV4-1	TRBJ2-1	CASTTGGYNEQFF	TGCGCCAGCACCACAGGGGGCTACAATGAGCAGTTCTTC
few	TRBD1	TRBV6-6	TRBJ2-5	CASSYTRTGHETQYF	TGTGCCAGCAGTTACACTAGGACAGGGCATGAGACCCAGTACTTC
.	TRBD1	TRBV19	TRBJ1-5	CASSHTGGTQPQHF	TGTGCCAGTAGCCATACAGGGGGCACTCAGCCCCAGCATTTT
.	TRBD2	TRBV7-2	TRBJ2-5	CASAGGLETQYF	TGTGCCAGCGCGGGGGGGCTAGAGACCCAGTACTTC
.	.	TRBV11-2	TRBJ2-3	CASSFKGSTDTQYF	TGTGCCAGCAGCTTCAAGGGGAGCACAGATACGCAGTATTTT
.	.	TRBV6-5	TRBJ2-2	CASSHLGELFF	TGTGCCAGCAGTCACCTCGGGGAGCTGTTTTTT
.	.	TRBV9	TRBJ2-7	CASSVSPGSYEQYF	TGTGCCAGCAGCGTATCTCCCGGCTCCTACGAGCAGTACTTC
.	.	TRBV7-2	TRBJ1-5	CASSRGLNSNQPQHF	TGTGCCAGCAGCCGCGGACTGAATAGCAATCAGCCCCAGCATTTT
once	.	TRBV5-4	TRBJ2-5	CASSLLGYQETQYF	TGTGCCAGCAGCTTGCTGGGGTACCAAGAGACCCAGTACTTC
.	TRBD1	TRBV5-1	TRBJ2-1	CASSSIGQEHNEQFF	TGCGCCAGCAGCTCCATCGGACAGGAACACAATGAGCAGTTCTTC
few	TRBD1	TRBV6-5	TRBJ1-6	CASRTGGFGTSPLHF	TGTGCCAGTCGGACAGGGGGCTTTGGTACCTCACCCCTCCACTTT
once	.	TRBV7-9	TRBJ2-1	CASSSGPEQFF	TGTGCCAGCAGCTCAGGGCCTGAGCAGTTCTTC
medium-sized	TRBD1	TRBV5-6	TRBJ1-2	CASSLVSQGAQSRYTF	TGTGCCAGCAGCTTGGTTTCCCAGGGGGCGCAGAGTCGCTACACCTTC
.	.	TRBV10-3	TRBJ1-3	CATQGPGNTIYF	TGTGCCACTCAGGGTCCTGGAAACACCATATATTTT
few	.	TRBV19	TRBJ1-1	CASSPMSGNTEAFF	TGTGCCAGTAGTCCGATGTCAGGGAATACTGAAGCTTTCTTT
.	TRBD1	TRBV7-2	TRBJ1-6	CASSRWGTGGSPLHF	TGTGCCAGCAGCCGCTGGGGGACAGGGGGTTCACCCCTCCACTTT
.	.	TRBV7-2	TRBJ2-1	CASKGGATYNEQFF	TGTGCCAGCAAGGGGGGGGCGACCTACAATGAGCAGTTCTTC